Listed below are T cell receptor beta chains from one sample, sequenced in a study of shared clonotypes between healthy human individuals. The table came from immunoSEQ multiplex PCR; TCRdb's copy has only in-frame clones and leaves some out. The profile shows under 2.5 million clones, just under 95% of them singletons. The specimen was naive CD4+ T cells from PBMCs. All receptors derive from a man younger than 35 in good health. Some clones in this sample may be carry-over from other donors' samples. Each CDR3 is given with its conserved first and last residue. The order of the fields is V gene, J gene, CDR3 protein.

v_call: TRBV19; j_call: TRBJ1-5; cdr3_aa: CASSGFSVESQHF
v_call: TRBV2; j_call: TRBJ2-1; cdr3_aa: CASSPGLTYNEQFF
v_call: TRBV7-2; j_call: TRBJ2-7; cdr3_aa: CASSLGRATEQYF
v_call: TRBV28; j_call: TRBJ1-1; cdr3_aa: CASTPTRGVGGAFF
v_call: TRBV2; j_call: TRBJ2-4; cdr3_aa: CASIPRGEGEAIQYF
v_call: TRBV28; j_call: TRBJ1-4; cdr3_aa: CASSPELGNEKLFF
v_call: TRBV19; j_call: TRBJ1-5; cdr3_aa: CASSAGLFSNQPQHF
v_call: TRBV18; j_call: TRBJ2-5; cdr3_aa: CASSPGTVETQYF
v_call: TRBV5-1; j_call: TRBJ1-1; cdr3_aa: CASSENTGGTEAFF
v_call: TRBV28; j_call: TRBJ2-4; cdr3_aa: CASCLGGPLAKNIQYF
v_call: TRBV18; j_call: TRBJ2-7; cdr3_aa: CASSSDRGLEQYF
v_call: TRBV9; j_call: TRBJ2-2; cdr3_aa: CASSVDGPGELFF
v_call: TRBV27; j_call: TRBJ1-2; cdr3_aa: CASGNPLTGLYGYTF
v_call: TRBV7-3; j_call: TRBJ2-7; cdr3_aa: CASSLTGGTGAEASNF
v_call: TRBV11-2; j_call: TRBJ2-1; cdr3_aa: CASSSTTSSYNEQFF
v_call: TRBV15; j_call: TRBJ2-1; cdr3_aa: CATSRASRVDEQFF
v_call: TRBV5-4; j_call: TRBJ1-1; cdr3_aa: CASSLEFRGEAFF
v_call: TRBV25-1; j_call: TRBJ1-1; cdr3_aa: CASSKVGLNTEAFF
v_call: TRBV29-1; j_call: TRBJ2-3; cdr3_aa: CSVDRRGTDTQYF
v_call: TRBV10-3; j_call: TRBJ2-3; cdr3_aa: CAISEQGSITDTQYF
v_call: TRBV2; j_call: TRBJ1-2; cdr3_aa: CASRPGQGTTGYTF
v_call: TRBV27; j_call: TRBJ1-6; cdr3_aa: CASSPLSAGTMPLHF
v_call: TRBV4-2; j_call: TRBJ2-4; cdr3_aa: CASSQRDSPIQYF
v_call: TRBV6-6; j_call: TRBJ1-2; cdr3_aa: CASSYSNQAGDYGYTF
v_call: TRBV5-6; j_call: TRBJ1-1; cdr3_aa: CASSSGQGVGAFF
v_call: TRBV5-1; j_call: TRBJ2-7; cdr3_aa: CASSLGPSGFYEQYF
v_call: TRBV6-6; j_call: TRBJ2-7; cdr3_aa: CASSYGGAIYEQYF